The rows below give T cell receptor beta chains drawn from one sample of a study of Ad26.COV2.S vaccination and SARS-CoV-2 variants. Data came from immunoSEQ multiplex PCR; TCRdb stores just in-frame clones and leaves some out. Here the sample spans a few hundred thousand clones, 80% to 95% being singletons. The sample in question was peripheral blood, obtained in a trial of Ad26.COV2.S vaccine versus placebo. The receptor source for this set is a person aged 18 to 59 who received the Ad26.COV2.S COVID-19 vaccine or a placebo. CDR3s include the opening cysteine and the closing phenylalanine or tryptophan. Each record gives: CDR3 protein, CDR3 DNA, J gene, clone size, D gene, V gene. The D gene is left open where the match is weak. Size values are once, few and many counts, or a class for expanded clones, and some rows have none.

CASSPGTRGNEQFF	TGTGCCAGCAGCCCGGGGACTAGAGGGAATGAGCAGTTCTTC	TRBJ2-1	NA	TRBD2	TRBV9
CASGHPEGPTNEKLFF	TGTGCTAGTGGTCATCCAGAGGGCCCAACTAATGAAAAACTGTTTTTT	TRBJ1-4	once	NA	TRBV12-5
CASSLGGDGYNEQFF	TGTGCCAGCAGCTTAGGGGGGGACGGATACAATGAGCAGTTCTTC	TRBJ2-1	NA	NA	TRBV13
CASSVGDRYEQYF	TGTGCCAGCAGCGTAGGGGACAGATACGAGCAGTACTTC	TRBJ2-7	NA	TRBD1	TRBV9
CASSQGDVLPGELFF	TGTGCCAGCAGCCAGGGGGATGTATTACCCGGGGAGCTGTTTTTT	TRBJ2-2	NA	NA	TRBV3-1/TRBV3-2
CASSPRGGDEQYF	TGTGCCAGCTCACCACGCGGCGGCGACGAACAGTACTTC	TRBJ2-7	NA	NA	TRBV18
CASSGNTEAFF	TGTGCCAGCAGCGGCAACACTGAAGCTTTCTTT	TRBJ1-1	NA	NA	TRBV7-9
CASSQVLAGASEQYF	TGCGCCAGCAGCCAGGTACTAGCGGGTGCTAGCGAGCAGTACTTC	TRBJ2-7	NA	TRBD2	TRBV4-3
CASSLPQGTGIAEAFF	TGTGCCAGCAGTTTACCACAGGGAACAGGGATCGCTGAAGCTTTCTTT	TRBJ1-1	NA	NA	TRBV28
CASRPLANTDTQYF	TGTGCCAGCAGACCCCTAGCGAACACAGATACGCAGTATTTT	TRBJ2-3	once	NA	TRBV28